The clone carrying this T cell receptor beta chain was counted many times. Germline values: CDR1 SGHRS, CDR2 YFSETQ. Trimming pared 2 bases from V and 3 bases from J, leaving 12 bases between. This CDR3 region has 15 residues. As originally analysed: Construction of a distant-metastasis classifier for papillary thyroid cancer relied on CDR3 differences across clinicopathological groups. TCRdb re-called clones from the PCR reads using MiXCR. The authors' filters were not applied to this entry. The table lists about 92,000 clones, 15% of them singletons, with about 3.6% in the top ten. This specimen comes from a study of metastatic and nonmetastatic thyroid tumors. Thyroid surgery was performed in patients who had received no treatment beforehand.

The chain is built from TRBV5-1 and TRBJ2-1, with D tentatively TRBD1 (6 bases). This receptor was identified in a female donor with papillary thyroid cancer or a benign thyroid nodule (not recorded which). Some clones in this sample may be carry-over from other donors' samples. The sample consisted of blood. The CDR3 here is CASSFSNRDYNEQFF. The CDR3, as DNA: TGCGCCAGCAGCTTTTCGAACAGGGACTACAATGAGCAGTTCTTC.